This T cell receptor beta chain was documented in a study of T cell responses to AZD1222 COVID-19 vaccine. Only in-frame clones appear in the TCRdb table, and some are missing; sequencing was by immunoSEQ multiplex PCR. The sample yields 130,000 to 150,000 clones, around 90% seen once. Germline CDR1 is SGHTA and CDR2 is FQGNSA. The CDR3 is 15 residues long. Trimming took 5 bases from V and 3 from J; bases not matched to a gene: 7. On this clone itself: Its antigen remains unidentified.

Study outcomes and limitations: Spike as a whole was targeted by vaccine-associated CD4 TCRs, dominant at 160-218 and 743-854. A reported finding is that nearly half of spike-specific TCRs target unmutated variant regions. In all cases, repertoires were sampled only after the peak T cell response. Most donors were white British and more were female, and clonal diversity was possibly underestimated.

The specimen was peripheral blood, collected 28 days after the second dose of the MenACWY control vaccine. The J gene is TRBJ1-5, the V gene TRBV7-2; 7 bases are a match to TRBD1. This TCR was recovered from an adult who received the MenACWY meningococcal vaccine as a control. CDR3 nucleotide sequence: TGTGCCAGCAGCCTTGGAGGGACAGACAATCAGCCCCAGCATTTT. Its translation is CASSLGGTDNQPQHF. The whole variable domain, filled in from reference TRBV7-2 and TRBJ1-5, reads GAGVSQSPSNKVTEKGKDVELRCDPISGHTALYWYRQSLGQGLEFLIYFQGNSAPDKSGLPSDRFSAERTGGSVSTLTIQRTQQEDSAVYLCASSLGGTDNQPQHFGDGTRLSIL.